The clone carrying this T cell receptor beta chain was detected only a few times. These data originate in a study of blood T cell repertoires in COVID-19. For the study at large: From the United States, Italy and Spain came samples of acute and convalescent COVID-19.

Methods used by the authors: It was from reference gene primer amplification that nucleated cell counts were estimated. Method: immunoSEQ multiplex PCR; TCRdb's copy keeps in-frame clones and lacks some. V and J calls and clone size follow that table, whereas D and trimming were derived from the DNA. The sample carries about 68,000 clones, around nine tenths recorded once. Patients from Seattle were sampled longitudinally, starting during active infection. Trimming took 3 bases from V and 5 from J; bases not matched to a gene: 4. The germline CDR1 and CDR2 sequences are MDHEN and SYDVKM. The CDR3 is 14 amino acids.

This chain connects TRBV28 to TRBJ2-1; 7 bases agree with TRBD2. The source material was peripheral blood. This receptor was identified in a man aged 40-49 years with COVID-19, enrolled during active disease. The CDR3 protein is CASSLSGVHNEQFF. As DNA, the CDR3 is TGTGCCAGCAGTTTGAGCGGGGTTCACAATGAGCAGTTCTTC.